This TCR beta chain emerged from a study of blood T cell repertoires in COVID-19. The wider study: Sites in the United States, Italy and Spain provided acute and convalescent COVID-19 samples.

Original processing methods: Reference gene primer amplification gave estimated nucleated cell counts. TCRdb's copy holds only in-frame clones and misses some; the assay was immunoSEQ multiplex PCR. That table is the source of V, J and clone size, and D and trimming were worked out from the DNA. This table holds 180,000 or so clones, more than 75% found once. In terms of age and location, participants ranged from roughly 18 to 90 years and lived in under 30 US areas. People in the exposed group encountered a COVID-19 case within 2 weeks before entering the study. The ends lost 6 bases at V and 3 bases at J; junction bases unmatched: 4. The CDR3 loop spans 13 amino acids.

The TCR comes from a man aged 55 to 70 who had been exposed to COVID-19. The chain employs TRBV12-3 or TRBV12-4 and TRBJ2-5; 7 nucleotides agree with TRBD1. Sequencing was done on a sample of PBMCs or T cells enriched from blood (not recorded which). The CDR3 DNA sequence: TGTGCCAGCAGCCCGGGACAGAAAGAGACCCAGTACTTC. Amino acids: CASSPGQKETQYF.